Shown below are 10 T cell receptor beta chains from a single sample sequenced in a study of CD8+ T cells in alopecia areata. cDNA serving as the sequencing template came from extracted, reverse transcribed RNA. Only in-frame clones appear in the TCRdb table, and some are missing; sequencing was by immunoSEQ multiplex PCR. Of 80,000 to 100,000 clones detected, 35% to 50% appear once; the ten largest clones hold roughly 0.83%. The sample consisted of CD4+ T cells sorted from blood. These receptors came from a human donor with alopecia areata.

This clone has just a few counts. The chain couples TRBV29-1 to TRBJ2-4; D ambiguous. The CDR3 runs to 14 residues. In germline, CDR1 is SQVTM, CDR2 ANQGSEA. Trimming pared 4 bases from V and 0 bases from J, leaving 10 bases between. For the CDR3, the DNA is TGCAGCGTTGGGCACAATCTAGCCAAAAACATTCAGTACTTC. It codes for CSVGHNLAKNIQYF.

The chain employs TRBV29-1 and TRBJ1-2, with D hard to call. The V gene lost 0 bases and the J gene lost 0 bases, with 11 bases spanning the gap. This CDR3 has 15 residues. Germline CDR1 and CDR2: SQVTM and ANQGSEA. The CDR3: CSVEDRMRANYGYTF. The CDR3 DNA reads TGCAGCGTTGAAGATCGAATGCGGGCTAACTATGGCTACACCTTC.

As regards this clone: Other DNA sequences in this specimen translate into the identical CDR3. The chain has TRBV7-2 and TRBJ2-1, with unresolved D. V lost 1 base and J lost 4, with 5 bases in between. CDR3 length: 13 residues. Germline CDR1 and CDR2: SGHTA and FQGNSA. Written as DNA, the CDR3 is TGTGCCAGCAGCTTAGGGGCTTACAATGAGCAGTTCTTC. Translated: CASSLGAYNEQFF.

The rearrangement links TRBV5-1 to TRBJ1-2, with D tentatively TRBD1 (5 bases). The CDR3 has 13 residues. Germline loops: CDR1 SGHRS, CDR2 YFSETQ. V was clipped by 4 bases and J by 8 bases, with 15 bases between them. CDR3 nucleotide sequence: TGCGCCAGCAGCATACCTGGAGGGGAGGGCTACACCTTC. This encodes CASSIPGGEGYTF.

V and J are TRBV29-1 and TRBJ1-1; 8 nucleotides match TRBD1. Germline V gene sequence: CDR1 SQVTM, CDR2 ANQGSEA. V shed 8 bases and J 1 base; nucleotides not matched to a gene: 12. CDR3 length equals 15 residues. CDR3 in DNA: TGCAGCTTTTACGGACAGGGCGGTGGGAACACTGAAGCTTTCTTT. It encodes CSFYGQGGGNTEAFF.

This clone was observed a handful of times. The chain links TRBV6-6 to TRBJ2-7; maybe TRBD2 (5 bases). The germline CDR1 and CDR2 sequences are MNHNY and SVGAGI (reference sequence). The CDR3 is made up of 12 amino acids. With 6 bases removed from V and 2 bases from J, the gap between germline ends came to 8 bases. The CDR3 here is CASRDLAYEQYF. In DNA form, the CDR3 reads TGTGCCAGCAGGGACTTAGCCTACGAGCAGTACTTC.

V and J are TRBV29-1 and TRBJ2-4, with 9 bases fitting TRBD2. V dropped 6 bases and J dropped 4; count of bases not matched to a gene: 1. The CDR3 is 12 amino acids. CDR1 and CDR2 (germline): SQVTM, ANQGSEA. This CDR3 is CSVTSGKNIQYF. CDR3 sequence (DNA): TGCAGCGTCACTAGCGGGAAAAACATTCAGTACTTC.

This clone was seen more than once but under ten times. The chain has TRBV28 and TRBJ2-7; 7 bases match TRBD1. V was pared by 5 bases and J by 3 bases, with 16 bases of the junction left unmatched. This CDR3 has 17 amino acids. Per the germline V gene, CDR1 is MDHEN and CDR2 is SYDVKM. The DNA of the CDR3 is TGTGCCAGCAGTCGCCGTACAGGGGCGGTGGTGGGCTACGAGCAGTACTTC. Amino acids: CASSRRTGAVVGYEQYF.

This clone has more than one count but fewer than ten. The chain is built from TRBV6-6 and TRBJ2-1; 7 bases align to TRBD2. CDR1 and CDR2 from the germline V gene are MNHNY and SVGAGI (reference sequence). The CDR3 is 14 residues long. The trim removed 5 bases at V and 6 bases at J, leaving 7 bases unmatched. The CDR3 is CASSPSGPANEQFF. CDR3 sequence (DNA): TGTGCCAGCAGTCCTAGCGGACCAGCCAATGAGCAGTTCTTC.

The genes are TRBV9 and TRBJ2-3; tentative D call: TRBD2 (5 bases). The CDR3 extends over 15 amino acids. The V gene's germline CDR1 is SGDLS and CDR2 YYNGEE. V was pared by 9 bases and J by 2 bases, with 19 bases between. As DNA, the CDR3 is TGTGCCACCTCACGCGCGTCGGGGTACACAGATACGCAGTATTTT. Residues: CATSRASGYTDTQYF.